The entry below describes one T cell receptor (beta chain). Its antigen is not yet known. No base qualities exist here, and no much larger clone lies one base off it. The junction carries 11 bases between V and J, which are trimmed by 7 bases and 10 bases respectively. Based on the germline V gene, the CDR1 and CDR2 sequences are WSHSY and SAAADI. The CDR3 measures 10 amino acids from cysteine to phenylalanine. Only the CDR3 DNA stays, 30 bases, in frame from base 1. The data were obtained in a study of blood T cell repertoires in COVID-19 (dated by TCRdb to about 2020). About the study as a whole: Samples covering the acute and convalescent phases of COVID-19 were provided by collaborators in the United States, Italy and Spain. Where HLA class I and class II types were available, the types were taken from metadata supplied by the sample provider, not from assay-based typing. Deeply sampled blood TCRbeta repertoires from subjects exposed to, actively infected with, or recovered from COVID-19 were included in the dataset. The samples were drawn from two sources: the first 160 participants of the ongoing ImmuneRACE study, and 1,000 to 1,500 subjects contributed by 6 global collaborators. The prospective study material was composed of cDNA or gDNA derived from T cells, B-cell-depleted T cells, or PBMCs. The sample metadata nearly always contained a de-identified subject ID, COVID-19 status, age in years and sex. A freely available public database, intended as a resource for researchers studying the immune response to SARS-CoV-2, is where the repertoires were released.

Each collaborating institution followed its own protocols to collect whole blood in K2EDTA tubes. For TCRbeta analysis, collaborator samples were shipped as frozen whole blood, as isolated PBMCs, or as DNA extracted from either sample type. Results and caveats for the whole study, not just this receptor: Clinical and demographic metadata were provided uncurated, with the amount varying by source and participant.

TCRbeta CDR3 regions were amplified from genomic DNA by means of the immunoSEQ Assay, a bias-controlled multiplex PCR. The authors processed their data as follows. The number of nucleated cells in each sample was estimated by amplification of reference gene primers within the assay. To quantify the absolute abundance of each unique TCRbeta CDR3 rearrangement, sequence reads were collapsed and filtered. Productive Simpson clonality was computed per sample as the square root of Simpson's diversity index over productive rearrangements. As stored in TCRdb, this immuneACCESS dataset retains in-frame rearrangements with V and J assigned. A fraction of the clones does not appear; measured against another copy, unresolved V genes explain less than half of the discrepancy, and the remainder lacks a known reason. D and trimming come from the DNA, and the V and J calls and clone size come from that table. This sample is represented by approximately 260,000 clones; less than 85% of them were singletons. The leading ten clones occupy under 5.5% of the sample.

The V and J genes are TRBV10-2 and TRBJ2-7, with no confidently assigned D gene. The sequence came from a woman older than 75 with active or convalescent COVID-19. Sample: peripheral blood. Here is the DNA: TGCGCCAGCAATTTTCCGTCCCAGTACTTC. Its amino acids are CASNFPSQYF.